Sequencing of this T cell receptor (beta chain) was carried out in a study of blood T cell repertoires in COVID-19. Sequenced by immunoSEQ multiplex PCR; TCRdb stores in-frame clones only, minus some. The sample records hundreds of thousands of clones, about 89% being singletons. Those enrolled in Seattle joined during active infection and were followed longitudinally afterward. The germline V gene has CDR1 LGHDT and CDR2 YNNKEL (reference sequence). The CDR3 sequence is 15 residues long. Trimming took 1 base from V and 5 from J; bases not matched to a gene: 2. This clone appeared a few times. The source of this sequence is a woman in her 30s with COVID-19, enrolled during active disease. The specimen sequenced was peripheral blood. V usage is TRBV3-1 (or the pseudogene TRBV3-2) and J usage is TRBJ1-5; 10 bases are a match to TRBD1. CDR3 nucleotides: TGTGCCAGCAGCCAAGCGACAGGGGGCGATCAGCCCCAGCATTTT. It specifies CASSQATGGDQPQHF.